This T cell receptor beta chain was captured in a study of T cell repertoires in cytomegalovirus infection. For the study at large: Based on public TCR beta signatures, there were indications of CMV infection and of a matching HLA type.

A note on this clonotype: What it binds is unknown.

This CDR3 spans 11 amino acids. V lost 8 bases to trimming and J lost 10 bases, with 9 bases between them. Broader study findings: The ex vivo response was dominated by HLA-C-restricted CMV-specific TCR beta clonotypes. Summed frequency of public TCR beta families distinguished CMV carriers with the relevant HLA.

TCRdb redid the calling of the reads with MiXCR, one entry per CDR3 protein. The repertoire consists of under 350,000 distinct CDR3 sequences, with 9.5% occurring once and the leading ten covering about 4.5%. The TCR originated in a human donor in good health (CMV status not recorded). Some clones in this sample may be carry-over from other donors' samples. This chain joins TRBV12-3 or TRBV12-4 and TRBJ1-6, with D unclear. The sample was PBMCs. The DNA for the CDR3 is TGTGCCAGCTGCCGCGGATCACCCCTCCACTTT. Encoded protein: CASCRGSPLHF.